This T cell receptor (beta chain) was observed in a study of T cell responses to AZD1222 COVID-19 vaccine. V was clipped by 0 bases and J by 0 bases, with 6 bases between them. Germline assignment: CDR1 LNHNV and CDR2 YYDKDF (reference sequence). The CDR3 totals 14 residues. For this clone: Antigen: not known.

TCRdb's table, derived via immunoSEQ multiplex PCR, lists solely in-frame clones and lacks some. The sample lists roughly 99,000 clones; approximately 89% were seen once. Study results and caveats: Along spike, vaccine-associated CD4 TCRs were found throughout, with dominance at 160-218 and 743-854. The study identified only six AZD1222 recipients as seropositive at baseline. Donors were largely white British and mainly female; clonal diversity was possibly underestimated. Every sample of the repertoires postdated the peak T cell response.

This TCR came from an adult in good health. The chain employs TRBV15 and TRBJ2-7; no reliable D call. This material consisted of peripheral blood, taken on day 0 of AZD1222 vaccination. The CDR3 here is CATSREFASYEQYF. The DNA for the CDR3 is TGTGCCACCAGCAGAGAGTTCGCCTCCTACGAGCAGTACTTC.